This note documents a single T cell receptor beta chain sequence. The sample is drawn from a study of blood T cell repertoires in COVID-19. Background on the study: In each case, the material was cDNA or gDNA derived from T cells, B-cell-depleted T cells, or PBMCs.

Original processing methods: Amplification of reference gene primers provided the estimated nucleated cell counts. Data came from immunoSEQ multiplex PCR; TCRdb stores just in-frame clones and leaves some out. For V, J and clone size, that table is used; D and trimming come from the DNA. In the table there are under 200,000 clones, approximately 84% of which are singletons. Germline trimming cut 5 bases from V and 8 bases from J; bases unmatched to any gene: 10. Germline values: CDR1 LGHNT, CDR2 FRNRAP. The CDR3 consists of 15 residues. The origin of this receptor is a human donor with acute or convalescent COVID-19. The donor label of this sample is uncertain. The specimen was peripheral blood. This chain uses TRBV12-5 with TRBJ2-1, with 9 bases aligning to TRBD1. Here the CDR3 DNA reads TGTGCTAGTGGTCGAACCGGGACAGGGCTCCATGAGCAGTTCTTC. Residues: CASGRTGTGLHEQFF.